The sequence of this T cell receptor beta chain was determined in a study of identical twins. Each cDNA held unique molecular identifiers, and template switching gave it a universal primer site. MiXCR, applied by TCRdb to the 5' RACE reads, yields one record per CDR3 protein. The sample consists of about 890,000 distinct CDR3 sequences, 9% to 15% of them appearing once. Study-wide findings and caveats: Conclusions rested on cross-sectional statistics rather than following the same donors.

With regard to this clonotype: Its antigen remains unknown.

Healthy Caucasians made up all donors. These data also featured in a second study, about yellow fever vaccine responses in identical twins.

The sequence derives from a young woman in good health. What was sequenced was PBMCs.

The CDR3 nucleotides are TGTGCCAGCAGTGAGATTGGCCAAAGCTCCTACGAGCAGTACGTC. It specifies CASSEIGQSSYEQYV. The rearrangement joins TRBV6-1 to TRBJ2-7; D gene unclear. Germline V gene sequence: CDR1 MNHNS, CDR2 SASEGT. Trimming left V 3 bases short and J 0 bases short, with 12 bases between. The CDR3 consists of 15 residues.